One and the same sample provided the 14 T cell receptor beta chains below, sequenced in a study of cytomegalovirus exposure and HLA in healthy donors. This PCR relied on a set of 60 Vbeta primers and 13 Jbeta primers. Assay used: immunoSEQ multiplex PCR; TCRdb lists only in-frame clones, some missing. This sample has about 140,000 clones, with over 60% found just once. The sample taken for sequencing was PBMCs. These TCRs come from a female donor in good health and CMV-seronegative.

V usage is TRBV9 and J usage is TRBJ2-6, with a possible D match to TRBD2 (8 bases). This CDR3 contains 15 residues. Germline loops: CDR1 SGDLS, CDR2 YYNGEE. Trimming removed 1 base at V and 6 bases at J, with 11 bases between. CDR3 bases: TGTGCCAGCAGCGTACGGGAGGGGGCGGCCAACGTCCTGACTTTC. It yields the protein CASSVREGAANVLTF.

The chain employs TRBV20-1 and TRBJ2-7; weak D call: TRBD2 (5 bases). V dropped 1 base and J dropped 7 bases, with 8 bases sitting between them. Looked up from germline, CDR1 is DFQATT and CDR2 is SNEGSKA (reference sequence). The CDR3 is made up of 11 amino acids. The CDR3 DNA follows: TGCAGTGCTAGAGCCCCGGGAGAGCAGTACTTC. Translated: CSARAPGEQYF.

This CDR3 reads CASSLRGPYEQYF. CDR3 nucleotides: TGTGCCAGCAGTTTAAGGGGCCCCTACGAGCAGTACTTC. The V and J genes are TRBV27 and TRBJ2-7, with D possibly matching TRBD1 (5 bases). This CDR3 has 13 amino acids. Trimming took off 2 bases at V and 2 bases at J, with 7 bases between the two ends. Germline V lookup: CDR1 MNHEY, CDR2 SMNVEV (reference sequence).

V and J are TRBV7-3 and TRBJ2-5, with 15 bases identical to TRBD2. The CDR3 is 20 residues long. Germline V lookup: CDR1 SGHTA, CDR2 FQGTGA. The J segment lost 1 base and the V segment lost 1 base, leaving 10 bases of the junction unmatched. The CDR3 nucleotides are TGTGCCAGCAGCTTAATTGGGACTAGCGGGAGGAATTTGGGCCAAGAGACCCAGTACTTC. Its protein is CASSLIGTSGRNLGQETQYF. Complete variable domain (other parts from reference TRBV7-3 and TRBJ2-5): GAGVSQTPSNKVTEKGKYVELRCDPISGHTALYWYRQSLGQGPEFLIYFQGTGAADDSGLPNDRFFAVRPEGSVSTLKIQRTERGDSAVYLCASSLIGTSGRNLGQETQYFGPGTRLLVL.

The chain links TRBV28 to TRBJ1-1; D gene uncertain. V lost 4 bases and J lost 1, with 13 bases in between. The CDR3 is made up of 15 amino acids. Germline-derived CDR1 and CDR2 are MDHEN and SYDVKM. This CDR3 is CASSSASGGNTEAFF. The CDR3 nucleotides read TGTGCCAGCAGTTCAGCCTCGGGAGGGAACACTGAAGCTTTCTTT.

The chain links TRBV11-2 to TRBJ2-1; TRBD2 matches 7 bases. J gave up 0 bases and V 5 bases, and 7 bases lay outside the gene matches. CDR1 SGHAT and CDR2 FQNNGV come from the germline V gene. This CDR3 contains 16 residues. CDR3 region: CASSGLAASSYNEQFF. In DNA form, the CDR3 reads TGTGCCAGCAGCGGTCTAGCGGCTAGCTCCTACAATGAGCAGTTCTTC.

The rearrangement joins TRBV28 to TRBJ1-2; D is possibly TRBD1 (5 bases). The germline gives CDR1 MDHEN, CDR2 SYDVKM. Trimming cost V 9 bases and J 7 bases, with 15 bases left between them. The CDR3 totals 12 residues. The CDR3 sequence: CASAGGVGGYTF. The CDR3 DNA follows: TGTGCCAGTGCGGGGGGGGTAGGTGGCTACACCTTC.

In its sample, this clone was seen once. The CDR3 reads CATSRAGTGGGIRNQPQHF. CDR3 sequence (DNA): TGTGCCACCAGCAGGGCGGGGACAGGGGGAGGCATTCGCAATCAGCCCCAGCATTTT. The gene calls are TRBV15 and TRBJ1-5, with 11 bases fitting TRBD1. J lost 2 bases, V lost 3 bases, and 12 bases had no gene match. The CDR3 extends over 19 amino acids. The germline V gene has CDR1 LNHNV and CDR2 YYDKDF (reference sequence).

This clone was observed a few times. This chain uses TRBV9 with TRBJ2-7; a weak D match, TRBD2 (5 bases). Germline lookup yields CDR1 SGDLS and CDR2 YYNGEE. This CDR3 spans 14 amino acids. V lost 0 bases and J lost 3, with 10 bases in between. In DNA form, the CDR3 reads TGTGCCAGCAGCGTAGGAAAGCGGAACTACGAGCAGTACTTC. Encoded protein: CASSVGKRNYEQYF. Looking up the rest from reference TRBV9 and TRBJ2-7 gives the full variable domain: DSGVTQTPKHLITATGQRVTLRCSPRSGDLSVYWYQQSLDQGLQFLIQYYNGEERAKGNILERFSAQQFPDLHSELNLSSLELGDSALYFCASSVGKRNYEQYFGPGTRLTVT.

The chain has TRBV29-1 and TRBJ1-2; the D is unclear. Germline V lookup: CDR1 SQVTM, CDR2 ANQGSEA. The CDR3 covers 14 residues. With 3 bases removed from V and 9 bases from J, the gap between germline ends came to 20 bases. DNA of the CDR3: TGCAGCGTTGAGGGCTGGGTCAGGACTGAGAGCTACACCTTC. Its protein product is CSVEGWVRTESYTF.

There are a few counts of this clone. This rearrangement joins TRBV7-2 to TRBJ2-7; 8 nucleotides line up with TRBD1. The germline gives CDR1 SGHTA, CDR2 FQGNSA. The CDR3 loop spans 15 amino acids. V shed 0 bases and J 5 bases; nucleotides not matched to a gene: 6. For the CDR3, the DNA is TGTGCCAGCAGCTTAGCCGGGACAGGCCTGCACGAGCAGTACTTC. Its protein is CASSLAGTGLHEQYF.

In DNA form, the CDR3 reads TGTGCCATCAGTGATATTTCCTACGAGCAGTACTTC. Translating gives CAISDISYEQYF. This chain joins TRBV10-3 and TRBJ2-7; D not resolved. The length of the CDR3 is 12 residues. The V end lost 3 bases, the J end lost 1 base, and 4 bases lay between the germline ends. Germline CDR1 and CDR2: ENHRY and SYGVKD.

The chain couples TRBV5-1 to TRBJ1-1; 7 bases fit TRBD1. Germline V gene data show CDR1 as SGHRS and CDR2 as YFSETQ. The CDR3 extends over 15 amino acids. The J segment lost 0 bases and the V segment lost 0 bases, leaving 2 bases of the junction unmatched. This CDR3 reads CASSLEGQLNTEAFF. As DNA, the CDR3 is TGCGCCAGCAGCTTGGAGGGACAGTTGAACACTGAAGCTTTCTTT. The full variable domain, in which reference TRBV5-1 and TRBJ1-1 provide the parts outside the CDR3, is KAGVTQTPRYLIKTRGQQVTLSCSPISGHRSVSWYQQTPGQGLQFLFEYFSETQRNKGNFPGRFSGRQFSNSRSEMNVSTLELGDSALYLCASSLEGQLNTEAFFGQGTRLTVV.

The chain recombines TRBV30 with TRBJ1-1, with 9 nucleotides matching TRBD1. The CDR3 is 13 amino acids. Per the germline V gene, CDR1 is GTSNPN and CDR2 is SVGIG (reference sequence). Germline trimming cut 5 bases from V and 8 bases from J; bases unmatched to any gene: 9. The CDR3: CAWASQGAREAFF. In nucleotides, the CDR3 is TGTGCCTGGGCGTCACAGGGGGCGCGAGAAGCTTTCTTT.